This TCR beta chain was identified in a study of long-term antiretroviral therapy in people with HIV. Across the whole study: Collection dates of the earliest samples fall about a decade before the 2015 immediate-ART recommendation.

On this clone: Its target is unknown.

Specimens carried roughly 0.95-11 million cryopreserved PBMC before DNA extraction. Findings of the study overall: Samples were collected from the mid-2000s to the late 2010s under possibly less effective ART regimens. Repertoires from HIV showed CDR3 length ranges narrower than those of controls.

An immunoSEQ assay, version v3.0, was performed at survey level. The repertoire was sequenced with immunoSEQ multiplex PCR; TCRdb's copy has only in-frame clones and lacks some. The sample lists some 22,000 clones, approximately 79% seen once, with about a tenth in the top ten. The clonotype originates from a woman between 40 and 50 years old with HIV. The specimen comprised unsorted PBMCs, sampled 4.1 years after starting antiretroviral therapy.

CDR3 nucleotide sequence: TGTGCCAGCAGTTTATTTGGGGGGCCCTACGAGCAGTACTTC. Its translation: CASSLFGGPYEQYF. This chain joins TRBV27 and TRBJ2-7; D possibly matches TRBD1 or TRBD2 (6 bases each). This CDR3 is built from 14 residues. V was trimmed by 1 base and J by 2 bases, leaving 9 bases between them. The germline V gene encodes CDR1 MNHEY and CDR2 SMNVEV (reference sequence).